One sample yielded the 11 T cell receptor beta chains listed below, sequenced in a study of blood T cell repertoires in COVID-19 (dated by TCRdb to about 2020). The library was generated by the immunoSEQ multiplex PCR assay. TCRdb retrieved this table from immuneACCESS and kept in-frame rearrangements only. Not all clones are present; in checked studies, unresolved V genes account for under half, and no reason is known for the remainder. The sample table lists roughly 170,000 clones, more than 80% of them with a count of one. Of the sample, roughly 7% is held by the ten largest clones. Sequenced material: peripheral blood. The source of these receptors is a human donor in a cohort sampled during active COVID-19.

The chain carries TRBV29-1 and TRBJ1-1; no clear D gene. Trimming left V 0 bases short and J 8 bases short, with 13 bases between. The CDR3 sequence is 13 residues long. Germline CDR1 is SQVTM and CDR2 is ANQGSEA. The CDR3 loop is CSVEDRRETEAFF. CDR3 sequence (DNA): TGCAGCGTTGAAGACAGAAGGGAGACAGAAGCTTTCTTT.

Remarks on this clone: An end of the junction differs from the germline gene, which may be a read error. The chain is built from TRBV6-5 and TRBJ2-2, with TRBD1 matching 7 bases. The CDR3 consists of 14 residues. Germline assignment: CDR1 MNHEY and CDR2 SVGAGI. DNA of the CDR3: TGTGCCGGCAGAGGACAGGTCTTCACCGGGGAGCTGTTTTTT. It specifies CAGRGQVFTGELFF.

As concerns this clone: This same CDR3 is encoded by further DNA sequences in the sample. The rearrangement links TRBV5-1 to TRBJ2-7, with 12 bases fitting TRBD2. Germline CDR1 SGHRS, CDR2 YFSETQ. The CDR3 sequence is 15 residues long. V was clipped by 4 bases and J by 0 bases; unmatched bases: 2. The CDR3 loop is CASSVTSGGSYEQYF. The CDR3 coding sequence is TGCGCCAGCAGCGTGACTAGCGGGGGCTCCTACGAGCAGTACTTC.

The gene calls are TRBV7-3 and TRBJ2-2, with D possibly being TRBD1 (6 bases). In germline, CDR1 is SGHTA, CDR2 FQGTGA. The V end lost 4 bases, the J end lost 6 bases, and 12 bases lay between the germline ends. The CDR3 covers 14 residues. For the CDR3, the DNA is TGTGCCAGCAGCTACGAAGGGGGTGCCGGGGAGCTGTTTTTT. It codes for CASSYEGGAGELFF.

Regarding this clone: Other DNA sequences of this sample code for an identical CDR3. This chain uses TRBV19 with TRBJ1-1, with no clear D. The CDR3 is 13 amino acids. Per the germline V gene, CDR1 is LNHDA and CDR2 is SQIVND (reference sequence). Trimming cost V 1 base and J 4 bases, with 7 bases left between them. The CDR3 DNA reads TGTGCCAGTAGTATAGGGGGAGGCACTGAAGCTTTCTTT. It yields the protein CASSIGGGTEAFF.

The rearrangement joins TRBV20-1 to TRBJ2-1; 9 bases align to TRBD2. Germline V gene data show CDR1 as DFQATT and CDR2 as SNEGSKA (reference sequence). CDR3 length: 18 amino acids. Trimming took 3 bases from V and 0 from J; bases not matched to a gene: 12. The CDR3 sequence: CSASGLAGALRSYNEQFF. The CDR3 region has the DNA TGCAGTGCTAGTGGGTTAGCGGGGGCCCTCCGCTCCTACAATGAGCAGTTCTTC.

This chain connects TRBV5-1 to TRBJ2-5; 12 bases align to TRBD1. Germline CDR1 is SGHRS and CDR2 is YFSETQ. V dropped 0 bases and J dropped 5; count of bases not matched to a gene: 5. This CDR3 spans 16 amino acids. The CDR3 loop is CASSLAGTGGFETQYF. The CDR3 bases are TGCGCCAGCAGCTTGGCGGGGACAGGGGGCTTTGAGACCCAGTACTTC.

In nucleotides, the CDR3 is TGTGCCAGCAGCGTAGCCCCAGGGGGCTGGGTGGAGCAGTACTTC. It encodes CASSVAPGGWVEQYF. V usage is TRBV9 and J usage is TRBJ2-7; TRBD1 matches at 8 bases. V dropped 0 bases and J dropped 7; count of bases not matched to a gene: 9. This CDR3 spans 15 amino acids. Germline assignment: CDR1 SGDLS and CDR2 YYNGEE. The full variable domain, completed using reference TRBV9 and TRBJ2-7, is DSGVTQTPKHLITATGQRVTLRCSPRSGDLSVYWYQQSLDQGLQFLIQYYNGEERAKGNILERFSAQQFPDLHSELNLSSLELGDSALYFCASSVAPGGWVEQYFGPGTRLTVT.

The CDR3 DNA is TGTGCCACCAGGGGCACCGGGGAGCTGTTTTTT. This translates into CATRGTGELFF. The chain is built from TRBV19 and TRBJ2-2; possible D gene TRBD1, 6 bases. The V and J ends lost 10 bases and 4 bases respectively, with 7 bases between them. This CDR3 contains 11 residues. Germline CDR1 LNHDA, CDR2 SQIVND (reference sequence). The complete variable domain, with remaining parts taken from reference TRBV19 and TRBJ2-2, reads DGGITQSPKYLFRKEGQNVTLSCEQNLNHDAMYWYRQDPGQGLRLIYYSQIVNDFQKGDIAEGYSVSREKKESFPLTVTSAQKNPTAFYLCATRGTGELFFGEGSRLTVL.

In regard to this clone: This specimen includes other DNA sequences encoding the same CDR3. J is TRBJ2-1 and V is TRBV5-6, with no clear D. The CDR3 consists of 13 residues. CDR1 SGHDT and CDR2 YYEEEE come from the germline V gene. With 8 bases removed from V and 6 bases from J, the gap between germline ends came to 15 bases. For the CDR3, the DNA is TGTGCCAGTAGGTTGGGAAGAGGCAATGAGCAGTTCTTC. Protein product: CASRLGRGNEQFF.

The chain recombines TRBV6-6 with TRBJ1-5; D unclear. V was shortened by 0 bases and J by 0 bases, with 3 bases between the two germline ends. This CDR3 has 14 residues. Per germline, CDR1 MNHNY and CDR2 SVGAGI (reference sequence). DNA of the CDR3: TGTGCCAGCAGTTACTCCAATAGCAATCAGCCCCAGCATTTT. This translates into CASSYSNSNQPQHF.